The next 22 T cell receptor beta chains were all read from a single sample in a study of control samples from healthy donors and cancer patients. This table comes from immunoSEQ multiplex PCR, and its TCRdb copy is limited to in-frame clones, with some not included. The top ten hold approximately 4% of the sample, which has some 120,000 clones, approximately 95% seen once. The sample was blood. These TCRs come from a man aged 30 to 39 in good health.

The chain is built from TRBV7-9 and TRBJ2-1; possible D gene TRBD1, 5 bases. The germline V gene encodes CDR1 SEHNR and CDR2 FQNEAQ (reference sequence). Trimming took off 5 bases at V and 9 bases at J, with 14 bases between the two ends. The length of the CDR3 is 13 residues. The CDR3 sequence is CASSPSDKAEQFF. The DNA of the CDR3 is TGTGCCAGCAGCCCGTCGGACAAGGCTGAGCAGTTCTTC.

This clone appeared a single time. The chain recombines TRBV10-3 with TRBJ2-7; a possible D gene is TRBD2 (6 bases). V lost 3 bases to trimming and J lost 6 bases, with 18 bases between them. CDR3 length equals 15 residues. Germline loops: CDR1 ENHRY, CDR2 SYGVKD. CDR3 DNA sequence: TGTGCCATCAGTGAACAGTTAGGGGACTTTGGCGAGCAGTACTTC. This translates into CAISEQLGDFGEQYF.

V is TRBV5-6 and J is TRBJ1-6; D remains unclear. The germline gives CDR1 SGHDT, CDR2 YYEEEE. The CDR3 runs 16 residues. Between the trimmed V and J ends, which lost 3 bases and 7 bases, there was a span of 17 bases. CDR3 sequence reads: CASSSQYDYRNSPLHF. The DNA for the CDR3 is TGTGCCAGCAGCTCCCAATATGACTATCGGAATTCACCCCTCCACTTT.

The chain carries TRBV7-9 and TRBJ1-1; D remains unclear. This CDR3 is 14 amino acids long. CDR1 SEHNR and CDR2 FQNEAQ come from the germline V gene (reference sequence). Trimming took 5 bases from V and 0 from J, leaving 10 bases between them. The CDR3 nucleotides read TGTGCCAGCAGCCCCGGACGGATGAACACTGAAGCTTTCTTT. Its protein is CASSPGRMNTEAFF.

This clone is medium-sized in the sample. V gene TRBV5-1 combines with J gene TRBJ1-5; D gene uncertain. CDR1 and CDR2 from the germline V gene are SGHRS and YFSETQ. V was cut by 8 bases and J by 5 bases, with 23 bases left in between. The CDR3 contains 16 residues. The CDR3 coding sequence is TGCGCCAGTAGACCTCGGCGCTGTTGGGATCATCAGCCCCAGCATTTT. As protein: CASRPRRCWDHQPQHF.

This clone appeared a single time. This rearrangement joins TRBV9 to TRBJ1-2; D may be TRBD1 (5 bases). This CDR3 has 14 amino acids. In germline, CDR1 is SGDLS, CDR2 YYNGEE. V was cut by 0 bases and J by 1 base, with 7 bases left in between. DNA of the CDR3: TGTGCCAGCAGCGTAGGGACATATAACTATGGCTACACCTTC. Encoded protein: CASSVGTYNYGYTF. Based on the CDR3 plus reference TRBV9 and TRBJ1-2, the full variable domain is DSGVTQTPKHLITATGQRVTLRCSPRSGDLSVYWYQQSLDQGLQFLIQYYNGEERAKGNILERFSAQQFPDLHSELNLSSLELGDSALYFCASSVGTYNYGYTFGSGTRLTVV.

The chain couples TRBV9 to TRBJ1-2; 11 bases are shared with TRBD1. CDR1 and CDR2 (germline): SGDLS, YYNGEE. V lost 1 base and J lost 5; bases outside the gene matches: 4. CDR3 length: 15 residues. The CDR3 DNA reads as TGTGCCAGCAGCGTATGGGGACAGGGGGGATATGGCTACACCTTC. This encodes CASSVWGQGGYGYTF. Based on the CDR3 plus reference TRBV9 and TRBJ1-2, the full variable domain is DSGVTQTPKHLITATGQRVTLRCSPRSGDLSVYWYQQSLDQGLQFLIQYYNGEERAKGNILERFSAQQFPDLHSELNLSSLELGDSALYFCASSVWGQGGYGYTFGSGTRLTVV.

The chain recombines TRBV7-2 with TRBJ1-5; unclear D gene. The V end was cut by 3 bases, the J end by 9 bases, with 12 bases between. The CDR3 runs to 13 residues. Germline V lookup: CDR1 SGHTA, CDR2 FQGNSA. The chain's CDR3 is CASSFSEEGPQHF. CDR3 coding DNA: TGTGCCAGCAGCTTTTCGGAGGAGGGGCCCCAGCATTTT.

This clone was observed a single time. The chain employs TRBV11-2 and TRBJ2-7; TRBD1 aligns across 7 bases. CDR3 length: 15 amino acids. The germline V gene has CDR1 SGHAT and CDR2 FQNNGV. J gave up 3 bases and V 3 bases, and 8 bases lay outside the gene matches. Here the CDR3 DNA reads TGTGCCAGCAGCTTGCCGGGACAGTACCTCTACGAGCAGTACTTC. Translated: CASSLPGQYLYEQYF.

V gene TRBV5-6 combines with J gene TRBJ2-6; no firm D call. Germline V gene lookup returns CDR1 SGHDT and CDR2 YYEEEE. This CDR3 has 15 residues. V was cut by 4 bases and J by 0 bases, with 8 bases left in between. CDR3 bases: TGTGCCAGCAGCACCACGGGCTCTGGGGCCAACGTCCTGACTTTC. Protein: CASSTTGSGANVLTF.

The CDR3 coding sequence is TGTGCCAGTGCAGGGGACTATAATTCACCCCTCCACTTT. It translates to CASAGDYNSPLHF. The chain joins TRBV10-3 to TRBJ1-6; D is perhaps TRBD1 (6 bases). Germline lookup yields CDR1 ENHRY and CDR2 SYGVKD. The CDR3 runs to 13 residues. The ends were cut back, 10 bases at V and 3 bases at J, with 10 bases in the middle.

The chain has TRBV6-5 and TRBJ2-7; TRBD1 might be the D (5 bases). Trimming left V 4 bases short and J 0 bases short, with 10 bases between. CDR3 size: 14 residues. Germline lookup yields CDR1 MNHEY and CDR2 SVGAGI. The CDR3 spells CASSLGALSYEQYF. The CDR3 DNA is TGTGCCAGCAGTTTAGGGGCCCTCTCCTACGAGCAGTACTTC.

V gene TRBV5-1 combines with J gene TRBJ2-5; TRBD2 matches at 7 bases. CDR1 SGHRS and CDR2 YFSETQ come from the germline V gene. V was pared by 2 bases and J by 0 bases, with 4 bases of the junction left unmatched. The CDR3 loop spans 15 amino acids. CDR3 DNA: TGCGCCAGCAGCTTCGGGAGGCTCAACCAAGAGACCCAGTACTTC. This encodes CASSFGRLNQETQYF.

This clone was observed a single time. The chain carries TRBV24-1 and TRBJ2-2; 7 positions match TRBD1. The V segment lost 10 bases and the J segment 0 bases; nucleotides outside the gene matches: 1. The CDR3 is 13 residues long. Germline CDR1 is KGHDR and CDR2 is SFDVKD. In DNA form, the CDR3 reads TGTGCCACAGGGACAGCGAACACCGGGGAGCTGTTTTTT. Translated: CATGTANTGELFF.

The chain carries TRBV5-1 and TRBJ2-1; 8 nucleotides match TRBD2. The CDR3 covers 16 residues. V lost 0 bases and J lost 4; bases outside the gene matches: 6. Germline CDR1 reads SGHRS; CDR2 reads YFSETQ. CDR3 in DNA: TGCGCCAGCAGCTTGGCACCGGGACTAGGGTACAATGAGCAGTTCTTC. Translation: CASSLAPGLGYNEQFF.

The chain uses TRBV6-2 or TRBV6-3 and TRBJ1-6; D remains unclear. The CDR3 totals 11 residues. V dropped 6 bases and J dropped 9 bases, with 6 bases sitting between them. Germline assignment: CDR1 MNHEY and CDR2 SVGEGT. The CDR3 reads CASSHRSPLHF. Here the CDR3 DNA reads TGTGCCAGCAGCCACCGTTCACCCCTCCACTTT.

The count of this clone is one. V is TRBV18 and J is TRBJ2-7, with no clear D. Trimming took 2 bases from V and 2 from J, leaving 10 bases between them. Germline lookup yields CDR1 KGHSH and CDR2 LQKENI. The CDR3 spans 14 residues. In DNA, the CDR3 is TGTGCCAGCTCACCAGTTCTCCGTCCCTACGAGCAGTACTTC. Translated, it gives CASSPVLRPYEQYF.

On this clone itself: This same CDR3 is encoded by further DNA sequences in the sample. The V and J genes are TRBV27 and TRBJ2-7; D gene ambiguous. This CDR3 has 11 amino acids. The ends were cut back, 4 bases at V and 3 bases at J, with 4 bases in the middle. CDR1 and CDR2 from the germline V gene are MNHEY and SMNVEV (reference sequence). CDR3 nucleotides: TGTGCCAGCAGTTCCGGCTACGAGCAGTACTTC. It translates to CASSSGYEQYF.

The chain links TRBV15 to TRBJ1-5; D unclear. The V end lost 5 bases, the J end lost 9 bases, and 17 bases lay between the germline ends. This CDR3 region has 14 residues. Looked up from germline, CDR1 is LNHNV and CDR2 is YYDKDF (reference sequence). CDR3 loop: CATSFTGNQGPQHF. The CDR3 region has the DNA TGTGCCACCAGCTTTACCGGGAACCAAGGGCCCCAGCATTTT.

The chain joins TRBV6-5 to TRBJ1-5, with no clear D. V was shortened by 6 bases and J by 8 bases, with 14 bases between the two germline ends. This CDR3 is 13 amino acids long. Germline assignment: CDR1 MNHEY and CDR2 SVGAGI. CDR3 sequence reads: CASREVLSEPQHF. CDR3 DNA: TGTGCCAGCAGGGAGGTCCTTTCGGAGCCCCAGCATTTT.

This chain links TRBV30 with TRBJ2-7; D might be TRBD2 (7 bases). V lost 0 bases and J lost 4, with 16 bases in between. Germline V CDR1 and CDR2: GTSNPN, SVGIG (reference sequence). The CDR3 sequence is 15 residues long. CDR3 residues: CAWSVPGGSFYEQYF. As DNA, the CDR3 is TGTGCCTGGAGTGTACCGGGGGGCTCTTTTTACGAGCAGTACTTC.

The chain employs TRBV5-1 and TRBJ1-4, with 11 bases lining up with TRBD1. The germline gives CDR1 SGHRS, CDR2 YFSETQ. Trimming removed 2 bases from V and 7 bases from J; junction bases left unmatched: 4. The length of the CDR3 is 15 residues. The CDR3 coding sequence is TGCGCCAGCAGCTTTACCGGGACAGGGGGTGAAAAACTGTTTTTT. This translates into CASSFTGTGGEKLFF.